The clone carrying this T cell receptor beta chain was seen a few times. Calling Graves' hyperthyroidism stable meant ophthalmopathy did not progress within 18 months. Orbital computed tomography, thyroid ultrasound, serum thyroxine and TRAb, and clinical symptoms together informed the diagnoses. This CDR3 has 16 amino acids. V lost 1 base to trimming and J lost 7 bases, with 17 bases between them. From germline, CDR1 is SGHRS and CDR2 YFSETQ. RNA transcripts yielded amplified TCR beta CDR3 regions. HTBI primers were used for first-round RT-PCR of the TCR CDR3. TCRdb used MiXCR to reprocess the multiplex PCR reads, holding one entry per CDR3 protein. The top ten hold approximately 25% of the sample, which has about 350,000 distinct CDR3 sequences, over 11% seen once. These data originate in a study of T cells in Graves' hyperthyroidism and ophthalmopathy.

The chain carries TRBV5-1 and TRBJ2-2; D not resolved. The sequence derives from a woman aged 25 to 39 with Graves' hyperthyroidism. Specimen: blood. The CDR3 DNA reads as TGCGCCAGCAGCTTGTCCTTCGCGGAGATGGGCGGGGAGCTGTTTTTT. It is translated as CASSLSFAEMGGELFF. Variable domain in full (rest from reference TRBV5-1 and TRBJ2-2): KAGVTQTPRYLIKTRGQQVTLSCSPISGHRSVSWYQQTPGQGLQFLFEYFSETQRNKGNFPGRFSGRQFSNSRSEMNVSTLELGDSALYLCASSLSFAEMGGELFFGEGSRLTVL.